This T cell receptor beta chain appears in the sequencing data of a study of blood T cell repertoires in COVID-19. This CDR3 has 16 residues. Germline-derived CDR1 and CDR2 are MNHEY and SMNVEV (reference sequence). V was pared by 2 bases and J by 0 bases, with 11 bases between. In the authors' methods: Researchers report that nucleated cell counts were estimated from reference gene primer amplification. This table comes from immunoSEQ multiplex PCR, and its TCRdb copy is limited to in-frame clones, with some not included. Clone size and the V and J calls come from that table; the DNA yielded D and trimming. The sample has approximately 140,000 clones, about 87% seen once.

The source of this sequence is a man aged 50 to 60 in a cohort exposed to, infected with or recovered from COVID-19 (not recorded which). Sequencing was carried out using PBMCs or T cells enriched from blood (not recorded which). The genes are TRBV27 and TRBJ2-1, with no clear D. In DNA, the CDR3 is TGTGCCAGCAGTTTAGCTTCCCCGGGCTCCTACAATGAGCAGTTCTTC. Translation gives CASSLASPGSYNEQFF.